This T cell receptor (beta chain) was sequenced in a study of glioma-infiltrating T cells. General study points: Gliomas, especially low-grade, showed above-expected tissue-blood divergence; non-neoplastic patients showed below. Very few CDR3 sequences were shared between tissue and blood.

This clonotype was picked up many times. Its antigen remains unknown. The iRepertoire nested amplicon-rescue multiplex PCR amplified TCR alpha and beta CDR3s from RNA. For one-step reverse transcription and amplification, about 90-400 ng of tissue mRNA or PBMC total RNA was used. Each CDR3 protein gets one entry after TCRdb re-called the multiplex PCR reads with MiXCR. The sample yields around 44,000 distinct CDR3 sequences, around 22% seen once. V dropped 5 bases and J dropped 4 bases, with 16 bases sitting between them. The CDR3 consists of 15 residues. Germline values: CDR1 MDHEN, CDR2 SYDVKM. The receptor was derived from a human donor with low-grade glioma or glioblastoma, undergoing nonglioma brain surgery, or in good health (not recorded which). V usage is TRBV28 and J usage is TRBJ2-3, with D perhaps matching TRBD2 (5 bases). Sequences were obtained from glioma tissue, nonneoplastic brain tissue, or PBMCs (not recorded which). The CDR3 here is CASSPQRTPSDTQYF. The CDR3 nucleotides read TGTGCCAGCAGTCCCCAAAGGACTCCTTCAGATACGCAGTATTTT.